Shown below are 2 T cell receptor beta chains from a single sample sequenced in a study of metastatic and nonmetastatic thyroid tumors. MiXCR reprocessed the PCR reads for TCRdb. This table holds approximately 16,000 clones, around 13% found once. Every patient was untreated before thyroid surgery. The sequenced sample consisted of tumor tissue. The receptors here all came from a female donor with papillary thyroid cancer or a benign thyroid nodule (not recorded which). Some clones in this sample may be carry-over from other donors' samples.

V and J are TRBV7-9 and TRBJ2-3; 7 nucleotides match TRBD2. V lost 1 base to trimming and J lost 6 bases; unmatched junction nucleotides: 1. This CDR3 has 13 amino acids. CDR1 is SEHNR, CDR2 FQNEAQ, per germline (reference sequence). CDR3 amino acids: CASSLDGRDTQYF. In DNA, the CDR3 is TGTGCCAGCAGCTTAGACGGGAGGGATACGCAGTATTTT.

Judged by abundance, this clone is medium-sized. The chain uses TRBV10-2 and TRBJ1-6; no clear D. V dropped 0 bases and J dropped 8 bases, with 5 bases sitting between them. Germline CDR1 and CDR2: WSHSY and SAAADI. The CDR3 runs to 13 residues. As DNA, the CDR3 is TGCGCCAGCAGTGAGTCCCCTGATTCACCCCTCCACTTT. This sequence encodes CASSESPDSPLHF.